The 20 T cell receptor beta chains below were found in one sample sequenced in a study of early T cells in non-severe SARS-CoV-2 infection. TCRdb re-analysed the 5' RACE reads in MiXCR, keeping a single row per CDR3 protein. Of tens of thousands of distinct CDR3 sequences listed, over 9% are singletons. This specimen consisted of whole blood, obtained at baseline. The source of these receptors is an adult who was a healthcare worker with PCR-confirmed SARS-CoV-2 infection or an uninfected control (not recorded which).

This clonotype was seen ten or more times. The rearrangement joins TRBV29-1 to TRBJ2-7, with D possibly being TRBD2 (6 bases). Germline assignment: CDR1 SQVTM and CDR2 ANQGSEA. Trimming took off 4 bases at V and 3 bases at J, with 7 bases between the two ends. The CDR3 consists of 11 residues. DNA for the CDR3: TGCAGCGTTGGGAGGGGCTACGAGCAGTACTTC. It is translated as CSVGRGYEQYF.

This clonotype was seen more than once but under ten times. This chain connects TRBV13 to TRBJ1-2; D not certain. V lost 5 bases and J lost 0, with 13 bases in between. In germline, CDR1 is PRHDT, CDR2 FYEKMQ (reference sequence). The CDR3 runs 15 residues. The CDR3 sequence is CASSPLQAANYGYTF. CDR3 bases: TGTGCCAGCAGCCCGCTCCAGGCTGCTAACTATGGCTACACCTTC. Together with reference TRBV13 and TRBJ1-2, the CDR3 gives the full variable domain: AAGVIQSPRHLIKEKRETATLKCYPIPRHDTVYWYQQGPGQDPQFLISFYEKMQSDKGSIPDRFSAQQFSDYHSELNMSSLELGDSALYFCASSPLQAANYGYTFGSGTRLTVV.

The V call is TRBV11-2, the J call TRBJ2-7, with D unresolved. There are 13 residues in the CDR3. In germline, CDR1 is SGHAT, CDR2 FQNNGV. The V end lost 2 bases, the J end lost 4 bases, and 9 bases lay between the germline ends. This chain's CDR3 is CASSLRRSYEQYF. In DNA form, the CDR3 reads TGTGCCAGCAGCTTACGGCGTTCGTACGAGCAGTACTTC. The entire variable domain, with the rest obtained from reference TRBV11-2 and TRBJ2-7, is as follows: EAGVAQSPRYKIIEKRQSVAFWCNPISGHATLYWYQQILGQGPKLLIQFQNNGVVDDSQLPKDRFSAERLKGVDSTLKIQPAKLEDSAVYLCASSLRRSYEQYFGPGTRLTVT.

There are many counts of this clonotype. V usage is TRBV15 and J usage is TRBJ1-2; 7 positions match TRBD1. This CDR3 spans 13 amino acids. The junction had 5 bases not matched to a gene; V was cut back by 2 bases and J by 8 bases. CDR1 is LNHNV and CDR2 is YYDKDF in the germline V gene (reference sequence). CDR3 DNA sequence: TGTGCCACCAGCAGAACAGGGGACGGGGGCTACACCTTC. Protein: CATSRTGDGGYTF.

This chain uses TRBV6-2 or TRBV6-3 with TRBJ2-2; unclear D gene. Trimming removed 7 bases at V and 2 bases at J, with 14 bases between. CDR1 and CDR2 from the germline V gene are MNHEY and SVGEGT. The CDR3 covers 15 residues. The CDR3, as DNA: TGTGCCAGCACCTACCCCCGGGCCAACACCGGGGAGCTGTTTTTT. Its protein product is CASTYPRANTGELFF.

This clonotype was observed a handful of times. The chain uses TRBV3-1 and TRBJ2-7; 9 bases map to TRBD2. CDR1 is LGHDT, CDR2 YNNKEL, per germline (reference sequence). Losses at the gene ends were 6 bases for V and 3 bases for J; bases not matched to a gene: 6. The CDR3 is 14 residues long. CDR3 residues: CASRGAGGIYEQYF. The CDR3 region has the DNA TGTGCCAGCAGGGGAGCGGGGGGAATCTACGAGCAGTACTTC.

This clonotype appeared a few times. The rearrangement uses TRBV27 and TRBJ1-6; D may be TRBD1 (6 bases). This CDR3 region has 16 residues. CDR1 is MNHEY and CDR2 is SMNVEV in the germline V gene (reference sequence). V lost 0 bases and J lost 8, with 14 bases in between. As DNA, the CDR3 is TGTGCCAGCAGTTTATCGATTCAGGGGTCCCATTCACCCCTCCACTTT. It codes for CASSLSIQGSHSPLHF.

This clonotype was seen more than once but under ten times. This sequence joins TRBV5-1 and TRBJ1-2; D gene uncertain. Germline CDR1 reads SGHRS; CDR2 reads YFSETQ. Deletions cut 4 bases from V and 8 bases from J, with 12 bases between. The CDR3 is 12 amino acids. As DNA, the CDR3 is TGCGCCAGCAGCCGAGGATTTGGGGGCTACACCTTC. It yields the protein CASSRGFGGYTF.

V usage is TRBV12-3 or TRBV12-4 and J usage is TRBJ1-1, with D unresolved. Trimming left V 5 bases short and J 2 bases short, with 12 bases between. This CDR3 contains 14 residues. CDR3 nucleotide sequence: TGTGCCAGCAGTCCTACAGTTACCAACACTGAAGCTTTCTTT. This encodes CASSPTVTNTEAFF.

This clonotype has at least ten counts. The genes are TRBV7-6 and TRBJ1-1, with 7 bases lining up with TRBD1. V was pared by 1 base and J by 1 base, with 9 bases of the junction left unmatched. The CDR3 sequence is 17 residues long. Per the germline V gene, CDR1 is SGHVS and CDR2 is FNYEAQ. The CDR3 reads CASSLGQGVGGNTEAFF. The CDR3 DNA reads TGTGCCAGCAGCTTAGGGCAGGGGGTTGGAGGGAACACTGAAGCTTTCTTT.

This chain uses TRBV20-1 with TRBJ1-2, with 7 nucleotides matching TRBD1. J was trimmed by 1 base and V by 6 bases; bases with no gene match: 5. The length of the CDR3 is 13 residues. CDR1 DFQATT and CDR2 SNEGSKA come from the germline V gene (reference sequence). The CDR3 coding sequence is TGCAGTGCCCGACGGGACAGTAACTATGGCTACACCTTC. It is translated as CSARRDSNYGYTF.

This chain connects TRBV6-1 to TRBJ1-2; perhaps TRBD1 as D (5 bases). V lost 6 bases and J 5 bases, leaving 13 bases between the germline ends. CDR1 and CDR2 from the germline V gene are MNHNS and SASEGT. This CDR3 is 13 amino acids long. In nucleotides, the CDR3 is TGTGCCAGCAGCGAGGGACGGAATTATGGCTACACCTTC. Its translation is CASSEGRNYGYTF.

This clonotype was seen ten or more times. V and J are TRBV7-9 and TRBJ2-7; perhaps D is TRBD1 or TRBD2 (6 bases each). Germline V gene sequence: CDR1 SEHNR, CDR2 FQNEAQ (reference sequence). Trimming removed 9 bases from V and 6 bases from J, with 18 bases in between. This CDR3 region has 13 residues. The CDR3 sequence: CARPRGDHREQYF. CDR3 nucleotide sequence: TGTGCCAGGCCAAGGGGGGACCACCGCGAGCAGTACTTC.

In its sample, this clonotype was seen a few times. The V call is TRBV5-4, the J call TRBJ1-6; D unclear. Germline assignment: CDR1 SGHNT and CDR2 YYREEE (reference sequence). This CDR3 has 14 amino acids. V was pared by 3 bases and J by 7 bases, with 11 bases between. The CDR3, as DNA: TGTGCCAGCAGCTCCCCCCCGGGGAATTCACCCCTCCACTTT. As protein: CASSSPPGNSPLHF.

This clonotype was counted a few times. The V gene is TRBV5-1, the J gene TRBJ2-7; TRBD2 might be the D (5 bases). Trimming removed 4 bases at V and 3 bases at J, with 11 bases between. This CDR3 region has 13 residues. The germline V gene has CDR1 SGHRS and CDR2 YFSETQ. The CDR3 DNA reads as TGCGCCAGCAGCCTCCGGGATTTCTACGAGCAGTACTTC. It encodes CASSLRDFYEQYF.

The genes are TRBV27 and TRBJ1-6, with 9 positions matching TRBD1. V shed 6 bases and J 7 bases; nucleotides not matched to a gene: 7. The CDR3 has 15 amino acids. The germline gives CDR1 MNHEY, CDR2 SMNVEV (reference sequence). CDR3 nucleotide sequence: TGTGCCAGCAGCGGGGGGACAGGGTGGAATTCACCCCTCCACTTT. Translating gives CASSGGTGWNSPLHF.

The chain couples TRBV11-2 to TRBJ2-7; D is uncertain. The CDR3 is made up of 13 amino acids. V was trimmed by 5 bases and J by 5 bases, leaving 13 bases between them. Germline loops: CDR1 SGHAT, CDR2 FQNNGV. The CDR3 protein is CASSLQTSHEQYF. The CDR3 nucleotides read TGTGCCAGCAGCCTCCAAACATCCCACGAGCAGTACTTC. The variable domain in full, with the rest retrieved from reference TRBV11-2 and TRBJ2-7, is EAGVAQSPRYKIIEKRQSVAFWCNPISGHATLYWYQQILGQGPKLLIQFQNNGVVDDSQLPKDRFSAERLKGVDSTLKIQPAKLEDSAVYLCASSLQTSHEQYFGPGTRLTVT.

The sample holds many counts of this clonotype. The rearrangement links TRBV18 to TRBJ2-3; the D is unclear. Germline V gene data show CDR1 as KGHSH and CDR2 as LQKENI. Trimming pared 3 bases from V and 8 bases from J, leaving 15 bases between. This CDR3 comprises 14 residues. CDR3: CASSPSGPTVTQYF. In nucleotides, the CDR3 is TGTGCCAGCTCACCCTCGGGCCCTACGGTTACGCAGTATTTT.

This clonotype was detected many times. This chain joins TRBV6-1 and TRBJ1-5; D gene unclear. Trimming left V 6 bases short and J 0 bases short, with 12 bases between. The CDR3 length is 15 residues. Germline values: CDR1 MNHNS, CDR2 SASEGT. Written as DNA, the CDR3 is TGTGCCAGCAGAGGGAGTCCGAATAGCAATCAGCCCCAGCATTTT. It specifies CASRGSPNSNQPQHF.

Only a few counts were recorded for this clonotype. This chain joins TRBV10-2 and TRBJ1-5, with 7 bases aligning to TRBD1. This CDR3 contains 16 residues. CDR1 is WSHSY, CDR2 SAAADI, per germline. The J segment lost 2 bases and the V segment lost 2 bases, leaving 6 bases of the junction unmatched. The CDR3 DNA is TGCGCCAGCAGTGAGCACAGGGGAGCGGGCAATCAGCCCCAGCATTTT. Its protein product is CASSEHRGAGNQPQHF.